This T cell receptor (beta chain) stems from a study of blood T cell repertoires in COVID-19. Looking at the study overall: There were acute and convalescent COVID-19 samples, and they came from the United States, Italy and Spain. The analysed material was cDNA or gDNA that came from T cells, B-cell-depleted T cells, or PBMCs.

In the original analysis: It was from reference gene primer amplification that nucleated cell counts were estimated. Assay used: immunoSEQ multiplex PCR; TCRdb lists only in-frame clones, some missing. V and J calls and clone size are as listed in that table; D and trimming were resolved from the DNA. The data hold around 340,000 clones, with roughly 89% observed a single time. The V gene lost 4 bases and the J gene lost 8 bases, with 11 bases spanning the gap. The CDR3 length is 12 residues. Sequenced material: peripheral blood. The gene calls are TRBV12-3 or TRBV12-4 and TRBJ1-2, with D tentatively TRBD1 (6 bases). This TCR derives from a woman aged 60-70 years with COVID-19, enrolled during active disease. The CDR3 here is CASSSNRDGYTF. The CDR3 DNA sequence: TGTGCCAGCAGTTCCAACAGGGACGGCTACACCTTC.